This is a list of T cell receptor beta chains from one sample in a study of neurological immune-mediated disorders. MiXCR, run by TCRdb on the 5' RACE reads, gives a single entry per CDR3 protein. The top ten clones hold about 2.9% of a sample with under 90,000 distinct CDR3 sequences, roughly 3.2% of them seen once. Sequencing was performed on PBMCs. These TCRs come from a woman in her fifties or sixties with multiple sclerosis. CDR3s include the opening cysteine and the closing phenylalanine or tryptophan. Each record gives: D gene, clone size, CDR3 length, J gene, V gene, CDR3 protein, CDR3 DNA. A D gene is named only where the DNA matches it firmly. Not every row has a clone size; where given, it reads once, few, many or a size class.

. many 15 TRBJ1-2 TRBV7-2 CASSPPGLKYYGYTF TGTGCCAGCAGCCCCCCGGGGTTGAAATACTATGGCTACACCTTC
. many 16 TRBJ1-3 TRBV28 CASRTPGRSSGNTIYF TGTGCCAGCAGAACACCCGGACGGAGCTCTGGAAACACCATATATTTT
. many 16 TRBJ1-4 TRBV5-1 CASSLGVGGSNEKLFF TGCGCCAGCAGCTTGGGGGTCGGCGGCTCTAATGAAAAACTGTTTTTT
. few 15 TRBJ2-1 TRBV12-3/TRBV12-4 CASSLTGAGSGEQFF TGTGCCAGCAGTTTAACGGGGGCTGGCTCAGGTGAGCAGTTCTTC
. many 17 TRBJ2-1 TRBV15 CATSSVASGSWSNEQFF TGTGCCACCAGCAGCGTCGCATCGGGGTCTTGGAGCAATGAGCAGTTCTTC
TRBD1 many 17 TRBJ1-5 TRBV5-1 CASSLGDGQVSNQPQHF TGCGCCAGCAGCTTGGGGGATGGACAGGTTAGCAATCAGCCCCAGCATTTT
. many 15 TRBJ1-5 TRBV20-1 CSASPKGTSNQPQHF TGCAGTGCTAGCCCGAAAGGGACAAGCAATCAGCCCCAGCATTTT
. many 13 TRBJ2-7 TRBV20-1 CSARQGRGYEQYF TGCAGTGCTAGACAGGGGAGGGGGTACGAGCAGTACTTC
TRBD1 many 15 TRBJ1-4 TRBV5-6 CASSDRQGWNEKLFF TGTGCCAGCAGTGACCGACAGGGATGGAATGAAAAACTGTTTTTT
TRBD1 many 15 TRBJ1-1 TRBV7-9 CASSLALTGGDEAFF TGTGCCAGCAGCTTAGCCTTAACAGGGGGCGATGAAGCTTTCTTT
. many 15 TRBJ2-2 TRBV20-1 CSARDPGHITGELFF TGCAGTGCTAGAGACCCGGGACACATCACCGGGGAGCTGTTTTTT
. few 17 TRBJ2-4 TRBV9 CASSPQEGTLAKNIQYF TGTGCCAGCAGCCCCCAGGAGGGAACCCTAGCCAAAAACATTCAGTACTTC
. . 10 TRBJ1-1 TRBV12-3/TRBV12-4 CASRANGAFF TGTGCCAGCAGGGCTAATGGAGCTTTCTTT
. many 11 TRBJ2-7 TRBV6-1 CASSAGVEQYF TGTGCCAGCAGTGCAGGGGTAGAGCAGTACTTC
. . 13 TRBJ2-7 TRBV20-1 CSASLGVRSEQYF TGCAGTGCTAGTCTGGGTGTCCGGTCCGAGCAGTACTTC
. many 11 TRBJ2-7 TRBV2 CASSRTYEQYF TGTGCCAGCAGCCGAACCTACGAGCAGTACTTC
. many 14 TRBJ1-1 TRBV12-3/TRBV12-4 CASSLYEANTEAFF TGTGCCAGCAGTTTATACGAGGCGAACACTGAAGCTTTCTTT
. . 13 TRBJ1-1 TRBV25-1 CVSSLSLNTEAFF TGTGTCAGCAGTTTAAGCCTGAACACTGAAGCTTTCTTT
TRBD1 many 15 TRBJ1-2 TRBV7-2 CASSPLQGGIYGYTF TGTGCCAGCAGCCCACTACAGGGGGGGATCTATGGCTACACCTTC
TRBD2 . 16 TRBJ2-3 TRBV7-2 CASRLIAGTSTDTQYF TGTGCCAGCAGACTCATAGCGGGGACGAGCACAGATACGCAGTATTTT
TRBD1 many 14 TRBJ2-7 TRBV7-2 CASSPRLDRAGKIF TGTGCCAGCAGCCCACGCCTGGACAGGGCGGGAAAAATCTTC
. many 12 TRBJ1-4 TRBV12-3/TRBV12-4 CASSFDHEKLFF TGTGCCAGCAGTTTCGATCATGAAAAACTGTTTTTT
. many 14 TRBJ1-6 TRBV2 CASSELRVGSPLHF TGTGCCAGCAGTGAACTCCGGGTGGGTTCACCCCTCCACTTT
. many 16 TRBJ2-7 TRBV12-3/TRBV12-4 CASSPLRDSGVYEQYF TGTGCCAGCAGTCCCCTCCGGGACAGCGGGGTGTACGAGCAGTACTTC
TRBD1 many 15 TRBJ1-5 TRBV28 CASSSGGQSNQPQHF TGTGCCAGCAGTTCGGGGGGACAGAGCAATCAGCCCCAGCATTTT
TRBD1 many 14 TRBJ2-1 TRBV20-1 CSARGTGVGDEQFF TGCAGTGCTAGAGGGACAGGGGTTGGCGATGAGCAGTTCTTC
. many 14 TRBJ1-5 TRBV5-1 CASSSGLSNQPQHF TGCGCCAGCAGTTCCGGACTTAGCAATCAGCCCCAGCATTTT
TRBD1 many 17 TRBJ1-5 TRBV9 CASKDRTGSRLFQPQHF TGTGCCAGCAAAGACAGGACAGGAAGTAGGTTATTTCAGCCCCAGCATTTT
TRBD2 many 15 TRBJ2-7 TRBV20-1 CSARAAGGNFYEQYF TGCAGTGCTAGAGCGGCGGGGGGGAATTTCTACGAGCAGTACTTC
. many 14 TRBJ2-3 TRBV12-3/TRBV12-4 CASSLGGGTDTQYF TGTGCCAGCAGCTTAGGAGGGGGCACAGATACGCAGTATTTT
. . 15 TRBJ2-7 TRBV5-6 CASSNPGKGFYEQYF TGTGCCAGCAGCAACCCGGGAAAGGGTTTCTACGAGCAGTACTTC
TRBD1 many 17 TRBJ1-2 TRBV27 CASSIRGSAQGNYGYTF TGTGCCAGCAGTATCCGGGGTTCGGCACAGGGGAACTATGGCTACACCTTC
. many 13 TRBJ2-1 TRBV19 CASTPDSYNEQFF TGTGCCAGTACTCCAGATTCCTACAATGAGCAGTTCTTC
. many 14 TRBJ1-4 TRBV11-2 CASSPVGVGEKLFF TGTGCCAGCAGCCCGGTGGGGGTAGGGGAAAAACTGTTTTTT
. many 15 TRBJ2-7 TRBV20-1 CSARDGRGASYEQYF TGCAGTGCTAGAGATGGCAGGGGGGCTTCCTACGAGCAGTACTTC
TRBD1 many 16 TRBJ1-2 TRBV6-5 CASSYSGQGGGYGYTF TGTGCCAGCAGTTACTCGGGACAGGGTGGGGGCTATGGCTACACCTTC
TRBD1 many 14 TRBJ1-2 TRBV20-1 CSAINRQGGYGYTF TGCAGTGCTATAAATCGACAGGGGGGGTATGGCTACACCTTC
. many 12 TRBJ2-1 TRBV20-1 CSARRPSNEQFF TGCAGTGCTAGAAGGCCCTCCAATGAGCAGTTCTTC
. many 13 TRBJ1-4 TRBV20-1 CSVRGQGNEKLFF TGCAGTGTCAGGGGCCAGGGGAACGAAAAACTGTTTTTT
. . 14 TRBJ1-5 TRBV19 CASSKGTGNQPQHF TGTGCCAGTAGTAAAGGGACGGGGAATCAGCCCCAGCATTTT
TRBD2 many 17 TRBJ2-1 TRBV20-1 CSARDYRGGTSYNEQFF TGCAGTGCTAGAGATTATCGGGGGGGTACCTCCTACAATGAGCAGTTCTTC
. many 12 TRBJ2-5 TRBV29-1 CSVVRGGETQYF TGCAGCGTTGTCCGGGGCGGAGAGACCCAGTACTTC
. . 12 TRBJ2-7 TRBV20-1 CSARRGPYEQYF TGCAGTGCCCGGAGGGGGCCCTACGAGCAGTACTTC
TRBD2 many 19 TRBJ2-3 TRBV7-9 CASSYPSRPSGDRADTQYF TGTGCCAGCAGCTACCCGAGCCGGCCTAGCGGGGATCGGGCAGATACGCAGTATTTT
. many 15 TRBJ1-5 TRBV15 CATSREARAFQPQHF TGTGCCACCAGCAGAGAAGCCAGGGCATTTCAGCCCCAGCATTTT
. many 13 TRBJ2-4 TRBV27 CASRGVAKNIQYF TGTGCCAGCAGAGGGGTAGCCAAAAACATTCAGTACTTC
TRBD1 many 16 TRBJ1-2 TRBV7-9 CASSPDRRGQGTGYTF TGTGCCAGCAGCCCCGACCGGCGGGGACAGGGAACCGGCTACACCTTC
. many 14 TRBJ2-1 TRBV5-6 CASSLSGGSNEQFF TGTGCCAGCAGCTTGTCAGGGGGGAGCAATGAGCAGTTCTTC
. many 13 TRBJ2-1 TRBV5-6 CASSFEGSEIQFF TGTGCCAGCAGCTTCGAAGGAAGCGAGATTCAATTCTTC
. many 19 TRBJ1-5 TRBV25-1 CASSAVGHKKTYSNQPQHF TGTGCCAGCAGTGCCGTGGGGCACAAGAAAACATATAGCAATCAGCCCCAGCATTTT
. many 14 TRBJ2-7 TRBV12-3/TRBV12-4 CASHGEQSSYEQYF TGTGCCAGCCACGGGGAACAGAGCTCCTACGAGCAGTACTTC
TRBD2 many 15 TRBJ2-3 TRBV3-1 CASSPRGGGQDTQYF TGTGCCAGCAGCCCCCGGGGGGGCGGTCAAGATACGCAGTATTTT
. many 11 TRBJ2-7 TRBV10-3 CAISDDHEQYF TGTGCCATCAGTGACGACCACGAGCAGTACTTC
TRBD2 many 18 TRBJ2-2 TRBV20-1 CSARDLASGGANTGELFF TGCAGTGCTAGAGATTTGGCTAGCGGGGGTGCGAACACCGGGGAGCTGTTTTTT
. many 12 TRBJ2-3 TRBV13 CASSFAPDTQYF TGTGCCAGCAGCTTCGCCCCAGATACGCAGTATTTT
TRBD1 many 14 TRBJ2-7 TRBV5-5 CASRSGTGIHEQYF TGTGCCAGCAGGTCCGGGACAGGGATCCACGAGCAGTACTTC
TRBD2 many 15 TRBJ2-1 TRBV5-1 CASSGTSGGTGEQFF TGCGCCAGCAGCGGAACTAGCGGGGGGACTGGTGAGCAGTTCTTC
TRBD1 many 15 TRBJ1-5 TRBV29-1 CSVPGGPYSNQPQHF TGCAGCGTCCCAGGGGGCCCCTATAGCAATCAGCCCCAGCATTTT
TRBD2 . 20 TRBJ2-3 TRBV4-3 CASSHRGISGGELLDHTQYF TGCGCCAGCAGCCATAGGGGTATTAGCGGGGGGGAGTTACTTGATCATACGCAGTATTTT
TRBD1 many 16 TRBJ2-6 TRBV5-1 CASNRDRASGANVLTF TGCGCCAGCAACCGGGACAGGGCCTCTGGGGCCAACGTCCTGACTTTC